Sequencing of this T cell receptor (beta chain) was carried out in a study of cytomegalovirus exposure and HLA in healthy donors. General study points: Most TCR sequences showed up rarely, but some public TCRs showed up in many donors.

The CDR3 loop spans 15 amino acids. The V end lost 4 bases, the J end lost 2 bases, and 14 bases lay between the germline ends. The germline V gene encodes CDR1 MGHRA and CDR2 YSYEKL. Separate from the 666-subject first cohort was the approximately 120-subject validation cohort, to which the donors belonged. To note about this clone: No antigen is known for it.

Measured with immunoSEQ multiplex PCR; TCRdb has only the in-frame clones, and not every one. The sample consists of nearly 110,000 clones, 88% of them appearing once. The sample consisted of PBMCs. The TCR was taken from a woman aged 18 to 35 in good health and CMV-seropositive. The chain joins TRBV4-1 to TRBJ2-5; maybe TRBD1 (5 bases). CDR3 DNA sequence: TGCGCCAGCAGCCGGATTGACAGAGAGCAAGAGACCCAGTACTTC. It translates to CASSRIDREQETQYF.